The source of this TCR beta chain is a study of T cell repertoires in cytomegalovirus infection. Study as a whole: Epitope selection comprised recently identified HLA-C-restricted CMV epitopes and well-studied HLA-B-restricted CMV epitopes.

CDR3 length: 12 residues. V lost 5 bases to trimming and J lost 8 bases, with 9 bases between them. Remarks on this clonotype: As yet, its antigen is unknown.

TCRdb reanalysed the reads using MiXCR and keeps one entry per CDR3 protein. The table has hundreds of thousands of distinct CDR3 sequences, around 29% seen once. This TCR came from a human donor in good health (CMV status not recorded). Some clones in this sample may be carry-over from other donors' samples. The sequencing used cultured PBMCs, collected from culture after CMV antigen stimulation. The chain combines TRBV12-3 or TRBV12-4 with TRBJ1-4; no clear D. In nucleotides, the CDR3 is TGTGCCAGCAGTCAAACAGCAGAAAAACTGTTTTTT. Amino acids: CASSQTAEKLFF.